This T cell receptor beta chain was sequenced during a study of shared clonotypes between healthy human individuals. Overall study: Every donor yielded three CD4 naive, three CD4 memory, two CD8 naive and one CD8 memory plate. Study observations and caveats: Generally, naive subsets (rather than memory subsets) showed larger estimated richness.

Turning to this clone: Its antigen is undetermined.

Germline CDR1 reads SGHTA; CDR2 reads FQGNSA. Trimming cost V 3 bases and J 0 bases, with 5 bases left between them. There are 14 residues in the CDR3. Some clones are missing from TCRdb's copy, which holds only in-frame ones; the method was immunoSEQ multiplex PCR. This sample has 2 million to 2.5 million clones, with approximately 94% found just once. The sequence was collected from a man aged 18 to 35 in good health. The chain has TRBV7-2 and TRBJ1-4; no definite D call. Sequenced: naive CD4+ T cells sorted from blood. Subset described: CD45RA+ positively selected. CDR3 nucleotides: TGTGCCAGCAGCTTCGGTCCAACTAATGAAAAACTGTTTTTT. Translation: CASSFGPTNEKLFF.